One TCR beta chain is described in this entry. This entry belongs to a study of blood T cell repertoires in COVID-19. Repertoires were generated with immunoSEQ multiplex PCR, while TCRdb's copy carries only in-frame clones and drops some. The repertoire holds about 150,000 clones, with over 70% as singletons. This CDR3 is built from 16 residues. Germline trimming cut 5 bases from V and 4 bases from J; bases unmatched to any gene: 9. From germline, CDR1 is SGHTA and CDR2 FQGNSA. The source is a man older than 75 with acute or convalescent COVID-19. The sample comprised peripheral blood. The J gene is TRBJ2-2, the V gene TRBV7-2, with 8 bases lining up with TRBD1. CDR3 coding DNA: TGTGCCAGCAGCGCTGACAGGGGCGGTGTCACCGGGGAGCTGTTTTTT. Its protein product is CASSADRGGVTGELFF.